This TCR beta chain originates from a study of low-dose radiotherapy and immunotherapy resistance in tumors. Overall study context: Intravenous ipilimumab 1 mg/kg every six weeks was given with nivolumab 240 mg every two weeks. The drug cyclophosphamide was given into a vein at 200 mg/m2 every two weeks, one day before radiation and immunotherapy.

This clonotype was counted many times. TRAV- and TRBV-specific primers primed first-strand cDNA, covering alpha and beta chains. Amplification of TCRs used a constant-region primer and V-primer adapter for about 19 PCR cycles. Using its own MiXCR run on the reads, TCRdb lists one record per CDR3 protein. Among 95,000 to 100,000 distinct CDR3 sequences listed, more than 20% were seen once. Stated time point: after trial treatment. Documented treatment: LDRT plus nivolumab, ipilimumab, low-dose cyclophosphamide and aspirin (RACIN trial). Donors were administered nivolumab, ipilimumab, aspirin and low-dose cyclophosphamide, together with low-dose radiotherapy. Patients with advanced, tumor-infiltrating lymphocyte-negative solid tumors were eligible. The V gene lost 3 bases and the J gene lost 0 bases, with 12 bases spanning the gap. Germline V gives CDR1 SGHRS, CDR2 YFSETQ. The CDR3 length is 16 residues.

This TCR derives from a male donor with prostate cancer. Here the sequenced sample was PBMCs, taken after low-dose radiotherapy plus immunotherapy. This sequence joins TRBV5-1 and TRBJ2-2; D is perhaps TRBD2 (6 bases). The CDR3 protein is CASSSNSGSNTGELFF. In DNA, the CDR3 is TGCGCCAGCAGCTCGAATAGCGGATCGAACACCGGGGAGCTGTTTTTT.